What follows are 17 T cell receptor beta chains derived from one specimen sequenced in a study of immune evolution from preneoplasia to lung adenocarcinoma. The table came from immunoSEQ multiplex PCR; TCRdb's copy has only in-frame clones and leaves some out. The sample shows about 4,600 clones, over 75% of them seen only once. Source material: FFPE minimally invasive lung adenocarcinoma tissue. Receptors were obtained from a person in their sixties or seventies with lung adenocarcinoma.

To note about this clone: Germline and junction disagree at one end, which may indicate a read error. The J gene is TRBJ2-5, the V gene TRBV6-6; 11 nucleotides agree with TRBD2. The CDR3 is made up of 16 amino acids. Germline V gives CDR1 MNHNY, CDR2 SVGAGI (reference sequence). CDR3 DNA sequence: TGTGTCAGCAGGACTAGCGGGTTCAACCCGGGGGAGACCCAGTACTTC. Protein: CVSRTSGFNPGETQYF.

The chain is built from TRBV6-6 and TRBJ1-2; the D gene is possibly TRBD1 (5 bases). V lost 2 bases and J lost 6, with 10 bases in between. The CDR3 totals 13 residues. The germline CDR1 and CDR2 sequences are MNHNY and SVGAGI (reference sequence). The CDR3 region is CASSYEGMDGYTF. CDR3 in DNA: TGTGCCAGCAGTTACGAGGGGATGGATGGCTACACCTTC.

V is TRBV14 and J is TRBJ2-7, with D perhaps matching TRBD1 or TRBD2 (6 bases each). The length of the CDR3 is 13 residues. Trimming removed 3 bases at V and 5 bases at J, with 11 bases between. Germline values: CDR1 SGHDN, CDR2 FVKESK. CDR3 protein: CASSHRGRNEQYF. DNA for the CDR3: TGTGCCAGCAGCCATCGGGGGCGGAACGAGCAGTACTTC.

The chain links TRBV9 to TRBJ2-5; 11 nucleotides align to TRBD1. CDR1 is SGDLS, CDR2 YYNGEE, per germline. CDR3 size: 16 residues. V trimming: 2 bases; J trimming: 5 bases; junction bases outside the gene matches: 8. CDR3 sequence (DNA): TGTGCCAGCAGCGTTTCCGGGACAGGGGGGTGGGAGACCCAGTACTTC. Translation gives CASSVSGTGGWETQYF.

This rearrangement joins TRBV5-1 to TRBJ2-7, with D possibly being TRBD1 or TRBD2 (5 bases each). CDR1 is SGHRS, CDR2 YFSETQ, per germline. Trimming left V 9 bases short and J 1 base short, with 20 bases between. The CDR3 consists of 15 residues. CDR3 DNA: TGCGCCACAAAATACGGGGCAGGGTCTTCCTACGAGCAGTACTTC. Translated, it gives CATKYGAGSSYEQYF. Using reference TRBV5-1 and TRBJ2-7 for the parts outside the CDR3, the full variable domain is KAGVTQTPRYLIKTRGQQVTLSCSPISGHRSVSWYQQTPGQGLQFLFEYFSETQRNKGNFPGRFSGRQFSNSRSEMNVSTLELGDSALYLCATKYGAGSSYEQYFGPGTRLTVT.

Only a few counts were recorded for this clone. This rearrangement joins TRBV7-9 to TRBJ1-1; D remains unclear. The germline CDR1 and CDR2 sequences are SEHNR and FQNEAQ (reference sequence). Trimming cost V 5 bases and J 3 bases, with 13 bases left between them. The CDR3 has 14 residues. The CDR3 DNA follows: TGTGCCAGCAGCCCCCCTCTGGGCGACACTGAAGCTTTCTTT. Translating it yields CASSPPLGDTEAFF.

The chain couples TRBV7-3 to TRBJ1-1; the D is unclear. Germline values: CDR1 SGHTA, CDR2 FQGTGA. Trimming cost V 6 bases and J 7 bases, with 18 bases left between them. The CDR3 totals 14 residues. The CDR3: CASSVDIGVGEAFF. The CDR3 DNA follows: TGTGCCAGCAGTGTCGACATAGGTGTGGGTGAAGCTTTCTTT.

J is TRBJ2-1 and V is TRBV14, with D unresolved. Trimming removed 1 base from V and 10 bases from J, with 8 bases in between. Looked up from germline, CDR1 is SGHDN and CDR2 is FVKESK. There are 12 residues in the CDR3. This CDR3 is CASSQVSWEQFF. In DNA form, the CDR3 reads TGTGCCAGCAGCCAAGTTAGCTGGGAGCAGTTCTTC. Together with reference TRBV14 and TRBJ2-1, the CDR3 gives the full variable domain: EAGVTQFPSHSVIEKGQTVTLRCDPISGHDNLYWYRRVMGKEIKFLLHFVKESKQDESGMPNNRFLAERTGGTYSTLKVQPAELEDSGVYFCASSQVSWEQFFGPGTRLTVL.

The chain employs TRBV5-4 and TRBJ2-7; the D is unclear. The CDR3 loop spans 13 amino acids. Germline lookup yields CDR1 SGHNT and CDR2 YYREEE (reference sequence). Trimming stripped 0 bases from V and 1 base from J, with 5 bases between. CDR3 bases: TGTGCCAGCAGCTTGGACGAATCCTACGAGCAGTACTTC. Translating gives CASSLDESYEQYF.

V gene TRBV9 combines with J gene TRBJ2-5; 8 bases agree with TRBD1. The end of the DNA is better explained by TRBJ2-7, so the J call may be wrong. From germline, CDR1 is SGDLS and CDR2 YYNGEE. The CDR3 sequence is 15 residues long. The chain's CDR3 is CASSSRPGGADEQYF. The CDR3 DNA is TGTGCCAGCAGCTCCCGGCCAGGGGGCGCAGACGAGCAGTACTTC.

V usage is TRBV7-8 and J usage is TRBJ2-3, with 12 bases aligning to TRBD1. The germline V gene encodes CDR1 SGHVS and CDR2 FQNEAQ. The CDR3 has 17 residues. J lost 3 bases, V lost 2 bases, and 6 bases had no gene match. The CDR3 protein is CASSLLPGQGATDTQYF. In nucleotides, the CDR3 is TGTGCCAGCAGCTTATTACCGGGACAGGGGGCGACAGATACGCAGTATTTT.

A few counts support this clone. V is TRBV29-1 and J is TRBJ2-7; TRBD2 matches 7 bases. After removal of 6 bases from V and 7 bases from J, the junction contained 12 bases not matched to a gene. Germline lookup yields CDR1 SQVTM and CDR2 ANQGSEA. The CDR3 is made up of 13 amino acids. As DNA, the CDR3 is TGCAGCGTCGCTTTAACGGGGGGAATTGAGCAGTACTTC. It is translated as CSVALTGGIEQYF.

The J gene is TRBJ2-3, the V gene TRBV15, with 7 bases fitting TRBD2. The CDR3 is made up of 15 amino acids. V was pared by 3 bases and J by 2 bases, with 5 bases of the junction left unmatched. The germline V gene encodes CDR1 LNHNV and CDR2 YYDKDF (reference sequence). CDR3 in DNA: TGTGCCACCAGCAGTACTAGCGAGAACACAGATACGCAGTATTTT. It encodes CATSSTSENTDTQYF. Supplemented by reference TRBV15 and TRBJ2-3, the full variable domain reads DAMVIQNPRYQVTQFGKPVTLSCSQTLNHNVMYWYQQKSSQAPKLLFHYYDKDFNNEADTPDNFQSRRPNTSFCFLDIRSPGLGDTAMYLCATSSTSENTDTQYFGPGTRLTVL.

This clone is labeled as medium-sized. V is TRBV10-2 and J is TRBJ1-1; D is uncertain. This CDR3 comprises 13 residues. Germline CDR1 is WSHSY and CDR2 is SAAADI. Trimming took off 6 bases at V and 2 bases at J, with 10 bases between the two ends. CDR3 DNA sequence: TGCGCCAGCAGGCTCCAGAGTAACACTGAAGCTTTCTTT. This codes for CASRLQSNTEAFF.

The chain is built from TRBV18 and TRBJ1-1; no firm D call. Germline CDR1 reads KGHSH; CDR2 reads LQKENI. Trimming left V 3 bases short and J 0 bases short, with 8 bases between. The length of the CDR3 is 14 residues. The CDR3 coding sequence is TGTGCCAGCTCACCGGGTTATATGAACACTGAAGCTTTCTTT. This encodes CASSPGYMNTEAFF.

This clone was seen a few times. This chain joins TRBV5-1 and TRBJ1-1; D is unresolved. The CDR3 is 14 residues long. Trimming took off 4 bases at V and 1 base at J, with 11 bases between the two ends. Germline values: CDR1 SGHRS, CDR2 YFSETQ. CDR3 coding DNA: TGCGCCAGCAGCAAATCAACAAGGAACACTGAAGCTTTCTTT. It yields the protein CASSKSTRNTEAFF.

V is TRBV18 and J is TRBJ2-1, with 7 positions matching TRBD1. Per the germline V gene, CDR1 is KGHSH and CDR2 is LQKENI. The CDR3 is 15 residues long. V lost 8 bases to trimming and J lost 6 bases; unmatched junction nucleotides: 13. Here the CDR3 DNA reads TGTGCCAGCCGCCTAGGGCACAGGGGACGCAATGAGCAGTTCTTC. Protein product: CASRLGHRGRNEQFF.